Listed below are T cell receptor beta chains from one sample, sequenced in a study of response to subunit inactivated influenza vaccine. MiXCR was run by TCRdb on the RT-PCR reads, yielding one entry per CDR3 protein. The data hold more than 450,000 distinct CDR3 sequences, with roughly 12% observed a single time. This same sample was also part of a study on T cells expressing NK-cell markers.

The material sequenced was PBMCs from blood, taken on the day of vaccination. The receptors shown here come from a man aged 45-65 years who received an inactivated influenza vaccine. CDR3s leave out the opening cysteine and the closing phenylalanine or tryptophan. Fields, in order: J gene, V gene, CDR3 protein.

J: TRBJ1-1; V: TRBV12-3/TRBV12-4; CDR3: ASSRIRDTKEAF
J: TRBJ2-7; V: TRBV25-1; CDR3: ASSAYGDYEQY
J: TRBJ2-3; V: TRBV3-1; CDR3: ASSQGDFSTDTQY
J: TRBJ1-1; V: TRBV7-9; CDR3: ASSLRDSEGTEAF
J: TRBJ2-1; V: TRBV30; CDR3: AWSLGQINEQF
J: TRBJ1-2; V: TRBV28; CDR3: ASSSPPGQGNYGYT
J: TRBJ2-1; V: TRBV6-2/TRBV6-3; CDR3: ASSYLGPYNEQF
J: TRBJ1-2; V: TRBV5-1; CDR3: ASSSLPTGANYGYT
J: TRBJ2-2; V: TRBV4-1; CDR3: ASSLGIGGVNTGELF
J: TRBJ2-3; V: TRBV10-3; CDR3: AISESFPGGPADTQY
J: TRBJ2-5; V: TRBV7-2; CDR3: ASSLPPNQETQY
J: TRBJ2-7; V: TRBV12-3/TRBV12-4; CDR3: ASSFGRPYEQY
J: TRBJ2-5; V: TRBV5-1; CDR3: ASSLVPFQETQY
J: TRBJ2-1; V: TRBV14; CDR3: ASSQGAGTRPNEQF
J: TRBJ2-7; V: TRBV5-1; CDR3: ASSLGQISYEQY
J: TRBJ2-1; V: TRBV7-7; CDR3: ASSSGDEQF
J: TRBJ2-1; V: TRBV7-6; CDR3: ASSLHTGQGSNEQF
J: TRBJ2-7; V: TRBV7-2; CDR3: ASSLGSGSLGQY
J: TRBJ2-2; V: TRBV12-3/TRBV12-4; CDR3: ASRRSGGPNTGELF
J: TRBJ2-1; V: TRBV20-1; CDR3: SARGRTGVYNEQF
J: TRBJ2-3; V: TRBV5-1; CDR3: ASASGRASDTQY
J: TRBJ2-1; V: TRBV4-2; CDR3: ASSQRTSGGPGHNEQF
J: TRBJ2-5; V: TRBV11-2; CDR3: ASSPGYGGETQY